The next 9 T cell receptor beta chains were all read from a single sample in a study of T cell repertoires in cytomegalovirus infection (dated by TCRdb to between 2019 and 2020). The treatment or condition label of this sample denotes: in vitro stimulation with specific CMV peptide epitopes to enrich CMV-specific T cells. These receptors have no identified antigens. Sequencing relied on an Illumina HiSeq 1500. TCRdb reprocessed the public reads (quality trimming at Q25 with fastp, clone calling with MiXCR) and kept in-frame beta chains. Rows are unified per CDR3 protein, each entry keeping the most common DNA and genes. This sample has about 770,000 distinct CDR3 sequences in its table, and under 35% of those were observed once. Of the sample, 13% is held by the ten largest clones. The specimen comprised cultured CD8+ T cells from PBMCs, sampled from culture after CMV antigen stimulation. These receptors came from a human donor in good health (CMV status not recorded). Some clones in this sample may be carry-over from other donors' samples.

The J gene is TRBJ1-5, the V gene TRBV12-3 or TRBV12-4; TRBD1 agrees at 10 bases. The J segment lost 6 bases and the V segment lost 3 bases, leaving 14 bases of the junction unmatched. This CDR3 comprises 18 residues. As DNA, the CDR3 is TGTGCCAGCAGTTTTTGGGACGGGCGACAGGGGGCTCTTCAGCCCCAGCATTTT. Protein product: CASSFWDGRQGALQPQHF.

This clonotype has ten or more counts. The CDR3 here is CASSLSRGTEAFF. The CDR3 region has the DNA TGTGCCAGCAGCTTGAGTCGAGGCACTGAAGCTTTCTTT. The rearrangement links TRBV27 to TRBJ1-1; D is uncertain. Deletions cut 6 bases from V and 4 bases from J, with 12 bases between. The CDR3 spans 13 residues. Germline CDR1 is MNHEY and CDR2 is SMNVEV (reference sequence).

The CDR3 here is CASTGEGEKLFF. CDR3 coding DNA: TGTGCCAGCACAGGGGAGGGTGAAAAACTGTTTTTT. The chain carries TRBV28 and TRBJ1-4, with D maybe TRBD1 (6 bases). The ends were cut back, 7 bases at V and 7 bases at J, with 10 bases in the middle. The CDR3 runs to 12 residues. The germline V gene encodes CDR1 MDHEN and CDR2 SYDVKM.

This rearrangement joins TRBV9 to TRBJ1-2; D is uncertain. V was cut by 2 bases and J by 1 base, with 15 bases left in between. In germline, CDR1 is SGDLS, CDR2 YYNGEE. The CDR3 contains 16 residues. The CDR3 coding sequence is TGTGCCAGCAGCGTCCGGACCCGGAATTTTAACTATGGCTACACCTTC. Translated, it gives CASSVRTRNFNYGYTF.

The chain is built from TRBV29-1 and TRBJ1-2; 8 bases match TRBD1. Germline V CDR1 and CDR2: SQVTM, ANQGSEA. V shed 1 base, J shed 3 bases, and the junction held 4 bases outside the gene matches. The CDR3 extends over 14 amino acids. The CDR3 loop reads CSVEADREDYGYTF. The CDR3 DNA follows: TGCAGCGTTGAAGCGGACAGGGAGGACTATGGCTACACCTTC.

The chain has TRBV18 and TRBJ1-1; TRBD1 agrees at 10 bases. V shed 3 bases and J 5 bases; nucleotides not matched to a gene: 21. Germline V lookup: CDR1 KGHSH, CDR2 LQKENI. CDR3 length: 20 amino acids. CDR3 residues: CASSPRQNVLDRGDSTEAFF. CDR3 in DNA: TGTGCCAGCTCACCCCGCCAAAATGTGCTGGACAGGGGGGATTCTACTGAAGCTTTCTTT.

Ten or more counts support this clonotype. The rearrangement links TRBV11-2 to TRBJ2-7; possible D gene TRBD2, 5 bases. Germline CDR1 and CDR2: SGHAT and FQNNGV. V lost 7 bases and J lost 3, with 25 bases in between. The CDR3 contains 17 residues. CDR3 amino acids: CASNSPLVPIRNYEQYV. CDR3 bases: TGTGCCAGCAATTCCCCACTAGTCCCCATAAGGAACTACGAGCAGTACGTC.

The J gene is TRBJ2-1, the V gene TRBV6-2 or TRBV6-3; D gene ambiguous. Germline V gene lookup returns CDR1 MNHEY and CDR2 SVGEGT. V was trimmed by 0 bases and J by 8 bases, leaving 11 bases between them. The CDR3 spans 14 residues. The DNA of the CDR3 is TGTGCCAGCAGTTACTCACGGTTTGGGGATGAGCAGTTCTTC. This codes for CASSYSRFGDEQFF.

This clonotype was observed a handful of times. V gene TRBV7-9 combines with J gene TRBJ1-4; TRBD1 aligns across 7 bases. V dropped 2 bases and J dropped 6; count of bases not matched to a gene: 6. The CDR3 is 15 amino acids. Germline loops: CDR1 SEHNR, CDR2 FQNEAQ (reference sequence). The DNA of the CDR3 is TGTGCCAGCAGCTTAACGCAAACAGGGGATGAAAAACTGTTTTTT. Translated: CASSLTQTGDEKLFF. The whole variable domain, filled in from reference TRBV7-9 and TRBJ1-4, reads DTGVSQNPRHKITKRGQNVTFRCDPISEHNRLYWYRQTLGQGPEFLTYFQNEAQLEKSRLLSDRFSAERPKGSFSTLEIQRTEQGDSAMYLCASSLTQTGDEKLFFGSGTQLSVL.